This entry lists 3 T cell receptor beta chains sequenced from one sample in a study of blood T cell repertoires in COVID-19. TCRdb keeps only in-frame clones here, not all; method: immunoSEQ multiplex PCR. Counted here are approximately 130,000 clones, approximately 85% occurring once; the ten biggest clones make up around 4%. The material sequenced was peripheral blood. Receptors originate from a human donor in a cohort sampled during active COVID-19.

This rearrangement joins TRBV20-1 to TRBJ1-1; D is ambiguous. Germline V gene data show CDR1 as DFQATT and CDR2 as SNEGSKA (reference sequence). The CDR3 loop spans 15 amino acids. The V end lost 3 bases, the J end lost 4 bases, and 18 bases lay between the germline ends. The CDR3: CSASPGVVDVTEAFF. The CDR3 DNA reads as TGCAGTGCTAGTCCCGGGGTAGTAGATGTCACTGAAGCTTTCTTT.

This sequence joins TRBV7-8 and TRBJ2-7; TRBD2 is a possible D gene (6 bases). Trimming took off 5 bases at V and 9 bases at J, with 20 bases between the two ends. The CDR3 sequence is 14 residues long. Germline loops: CDR1 SGHVS, CDR2 FQNEAQ. The CDR3 nucleotides are TGTGCCAGCAGCGTCTCTTCCGGGACTTGGAGGCAGTACGTC. It translates to CASSVSSGTWRQYV.

The chain recombines TRBV27 with TRBJ2-5; TRBD2 matches at 10 bases. Germline lookup yields CDR1 MNHEY and CDR2 SMNVEV (reference sequence). V was clipped by 6 bases and J by 4 bases; unmatched bases: 14. The CDR3 has 17 amino acids. The CDR3: CASSLTAPSGGGETQYF. The DNA of the CDR3 is TGTGCCAGCAGCCTCACGGCGCCTAGCGGGGGCGGAGAGACCCAGTACTTC.